A selection of T cell receptor beta chains follows, all from one sample in a study of glioma-infiltrating T cells after dendritic cell vaccination. The protocol was immunoSEQ multiplex PCR, while the TCRdb copy is restricted to in-frame clones and leaves out a portion. The table lists around 67,000 clones, 81% of them singletons. The specimen comprised blood, sampled before dendritic cell vaccination. The receptors originated from a human donor with glioblastoma. CDR3s include the opening cysteine and the closing phenylalanine or tryptophan. A D gene is named only where the DNA matches it firmly. Expanded clones are given a class, and other clones once, few, many or no size at all.

J: TRBJ1-1
size: -
V: TRBV6-5
D: -
DNA: TGTGCCAGCAGTTACTCGACAAACCGTCGGGAAGCTTTCTTT
CDR3: CASSYSTNRREAFF

J: TRBJ2-3
size: -
V: TRBV7-3
D: -
DNA: TGTGCCAGCAGCCTGGGGGGGGCGCTCACAGATACGCAGTATTTT
CDR3: CASSLGGALTDTQYF

J: TRBJ1-1
size: once
V: TRBV7-2
D: -
DNA: TGTGCCAGCAGCCGGGGGACGTCGCCAGCTTTCTTT
CDR3: CASSRGTSPAFF

J: TRBJ1-3
size: -
V: TRBV30
D: -
DNA: TGTGCCTGGACCCTGGGGAGCCCTGGAAACACCATATATTTT
CDR3: CAWTLGSPGNTIYF

J: TRBJ1-1
size: -
V: TRBV6-1
D: -
DNA: TGTGCCAGCAGTGAAGTCCGACCCATGAGGTGGATCGCTGAAGCTTTCTTT
CDR3: CASSEVRPMRWIAEAFF

J: TRBJ1-5
size: -
V: TRBV7-2
D: -
DNA: TGTGCCAGCAGCTTAGTGCGGGGGCTTAATCAGCCCCAGCATTTT
CDR3: CASSLVRGLNQPQHF

J: TRBJ2-1
size: -
V: TRBV27
D: TRBD2
DNA: TGTGCCAGCAGTTTATTCGGGGGGTTGAATGAGCAGTTCTTC
CDR3: CASSLFGGLNEQFF

J: TRBJ2-2
size: -
V: TRBV29-1
D: TRBD1
DNA: TGCAGCGTTGGACAGGGTTCCACCGGGGAGCTGTTTTTT
CDR3: CSVGQGSTGELFF

J: TRBJ2-7
size: -
V: TRBV9
D: -
DNA: TGTGCCAGCAGCGTAGGTAGGAGCGGAACCTACGAGCAGTACTTC
CDR3: CASSVGRSGTYEQYF

J: TRBJ1-4
size: -
V: TRBV5-4
D: -
DNA: TGTGCCAGCAGCTCCATGGGGGGGATTGGCTCTAATGAAAAACTGTTTTTT
CDR3: CASSSMGGIGSNEKLFF

J: TRBJ2-7
size: -
V: TRBV11-1
D: -
DNA: TGTGCCAGCAGTTCCCGAATCGGGTCCTACGAGCAGTACTTC
CDR3: CASSSRIGSYEQYF

J: TRBJ2-7
size: -
V: TRBV25-1
D: -
DNA: TGTGCCAGCAGTGAAAACGACGGGACCTACGAGCAGTACTTC
CDR3: CASSENDGTYEQYF

J: TRBJ1-1
size: -
V: TRBV6-1
D: -
DNA: TGTGCCAGCAACCTCAGGGAGAACACTGAAGCTTTCTTT
CDR3: CASNLRENTEAFF

J: TRBJ1-1
size: -
V: TRBV19
D: -
DNA: TGTGCCAGTAGTATCACAACCATGAACACTGAAGCTTTCTTT
CDR3: CASSITTMNTEAFF

J: TRBJ1-1
size: -
V: TRBV6-6
D: TRBD1
DNA: TGTGCCAGCAGTCACCTTAGGACAGGGCTTAACACTGAAGCTTTCTTT
CDR3: CASSHLRTGLNTEAFF

J: TRBJ1-6
size: -
V: TRBV6-5
D: -
DNA: TGTGCCAGCAGTTCGGGTTCGGGGGGACTTAATTCACCCCTCCACTTT
CDR3: CASSSGSGGLNSPLHF

J: TRBJ1-1
size: -
V: TRBV28
D: -
DNA: TGTGCCAGCAGTTTAGGACAGAACACTGAAGCTTTCTTT
CDR3: CASSLGQNTEAFF

J: TRBJ2-1
size: -
V: TRBV7-2
D: -
DNA: TGTGCCAGCAGCTTCATTCCTAGGAATGAGCAGTTCTTC
CDR3: CASSFIPRNEQFF

J: TRBJ1-3
size: -
V: TRBV5-1
D: -
DNA: TGCGCCAGCAGCTTGGACTCCGGGGGGTCGACCATATATTTT
CDR3: CASSLDSGGSTIYF